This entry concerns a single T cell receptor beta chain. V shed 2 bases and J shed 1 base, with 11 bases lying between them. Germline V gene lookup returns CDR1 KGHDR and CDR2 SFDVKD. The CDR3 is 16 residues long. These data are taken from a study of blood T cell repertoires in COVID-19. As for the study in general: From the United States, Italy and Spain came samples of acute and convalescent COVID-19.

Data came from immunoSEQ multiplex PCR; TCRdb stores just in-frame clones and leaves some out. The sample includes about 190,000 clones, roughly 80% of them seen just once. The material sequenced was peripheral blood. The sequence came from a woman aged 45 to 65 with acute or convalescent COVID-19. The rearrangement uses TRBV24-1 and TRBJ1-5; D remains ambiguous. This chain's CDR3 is CATSDSKGASNQPQHF. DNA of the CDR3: TGTGCCACCAGTGATTCAAAGGGAGCGAGCAATCAGCCCCAGCATTTT.